The clone carrying this T cell receptor (beta chain) was seen many times. Its cognate antigen is unknown. This specimen comes from a study of T cells after yellow fever vaccination. Turning to the study itself: Low-cell-number fractions underwent preparation using SMART-Seq v4 Ultra Low Input.

5'RACE template switching generated TCR cDNA, adding a universal primer site and UMIs. Each CDR3 protein is one row after TCRdb ran MiXCR on the 5' RACE reads. The sample comprises 400,000 or so distinct CDR3 sequences, 6.2% of which are singletons, and about 15% rests with the top ten. Points from the study as a whole: Weaker in magnitude, the secondary response showed a faster peak on day 5 versus 15. Bulk-population clonotypes that are abundant could appear as contaminants in FACS-sorted repertoires.

The sequence was collected from a man aged 25-45 years who received the YFV17D yellow fever vaccine. The sample was PBMCs, taken 5 days after the yellow fever booster vaccination.

CDR3 in DNA: TGCGCCAGCAGCCAAGTAGCGGGAAACTCCTACGAGCAGTACTTC. The encoded protein is CASSQVAGNSYEQYF. V is TRBV4-3 and J is TRBJ2-7, with 8 bases lining up with TRBD2. J gave up 0 bases and V 1 base, and 2 bases lay outside the gene matches. Germline V gives CDR1 LGHNA, CDR2 YSLEER. CDR3 length equals 15 residues.